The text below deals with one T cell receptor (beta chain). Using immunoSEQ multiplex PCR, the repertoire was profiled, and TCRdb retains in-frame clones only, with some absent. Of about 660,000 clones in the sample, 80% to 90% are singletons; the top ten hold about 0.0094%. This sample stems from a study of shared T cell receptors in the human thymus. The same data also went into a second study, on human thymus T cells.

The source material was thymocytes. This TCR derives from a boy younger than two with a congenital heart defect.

The CDR3 sequence: CASSENAPLPDRDEKLFF. CDR3 in DNA: TGTGCCAGCAGTGAAAATGCCCCACTACCTGACAGGGATGAAAAACTGTTTTTT. The chain has TRBV6-1 and TRBJ1-4; 7 nucleotides line up with TRBD1. Germline V gene lookup returns CDR1 MNHNS and CDR2 SASEGT. Trimming took 2 bases from V and 6 from J; bases not matched to a gene: 15. This CDR3 has 18 amino acids.